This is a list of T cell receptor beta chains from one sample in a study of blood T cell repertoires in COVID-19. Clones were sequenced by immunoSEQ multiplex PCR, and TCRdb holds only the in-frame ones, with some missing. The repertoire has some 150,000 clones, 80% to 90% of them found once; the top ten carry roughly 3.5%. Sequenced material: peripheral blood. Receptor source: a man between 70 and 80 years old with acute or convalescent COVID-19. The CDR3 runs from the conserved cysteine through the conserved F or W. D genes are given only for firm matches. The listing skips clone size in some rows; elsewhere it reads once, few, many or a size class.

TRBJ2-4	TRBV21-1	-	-	TGTGCCAGCATACAGGACGCCCCTCTAGCCAAAAACATTCAGTACTTC	CASIQDAPLAKNIQYF
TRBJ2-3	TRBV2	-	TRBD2	TGTGCCAGCACTATCTTCGGTAGCGGGAAAGATACGCAGTATTTT	CASTIFGSGKDTQYF
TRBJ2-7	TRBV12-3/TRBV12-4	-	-	TGTGCCAGCAGTCTTAGAGGAACCCACGAGCAGTACTTC	CASSLRGTHEQYF
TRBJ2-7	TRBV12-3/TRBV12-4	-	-	TGTGCCAGCAGTCTACAGGGATACGAGCAGTACTTC	CASSLQGYEQYF
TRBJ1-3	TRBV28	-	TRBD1	TGTGCCAGCGGGACAGAACTCAGCTCTGGAAACACCATATATTTT	CASGTELSSGNTIYF
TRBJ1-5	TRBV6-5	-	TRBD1	TGTGCCAGCACCGTTACAGGGGCAAATCAGCCCCAGCATTTT	CASTVTGANQPQHF
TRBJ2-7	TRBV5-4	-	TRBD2	TGTGCCAGCAGCTCCGGACTAGCCGCCTCCTACGAGCAGTACTTC	CASSSGLAASYEQYF
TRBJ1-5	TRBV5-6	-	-	TGTGCCAGCAGTTTGGACGGGGCAGGGGTGGATCAGCCCCAGCATTTT	CASSLDGAGVDQPQHF
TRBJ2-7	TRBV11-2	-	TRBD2	TGTGCCAGCAGCCCTCGGACTAGCGGGAACAACGAGCAGTACTTC	CASSPRTSGNNEQYF
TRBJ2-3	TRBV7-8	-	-	TGTGCCAGCAGCTTAGCGGGGCAGGGCGGCGCAGATACGCAGTATTTT	CASSLAGQGGADTQYF
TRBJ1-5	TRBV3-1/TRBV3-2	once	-	TGTGCCAGCAGCCCGGGACTGTATCAGCCCCAGCATTTT	CASSPGLYQPQHF
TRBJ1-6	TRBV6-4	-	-	TGTGCCAGCAGTCAAATCAGGGGCGGTGGTTCACCCCTCCACTTT	CASSQIRGGGSPLHF
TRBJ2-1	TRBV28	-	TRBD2	TGTGCCAGCAGTATCGGACTAGCGGGAGGGGGGGAGCAGTTCTTC	CASSIGLAGGGEQFF
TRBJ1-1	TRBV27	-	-	TGTGCCAGCAAGGGGTTTTGGAGGGGAAAAACTGAAGCTTTCTTT	CASKGFWRGKTEAFF
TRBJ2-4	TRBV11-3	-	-	TGTGCCAGCAGCCCCGCGGAGGGTGGCAAAAACATTCAGTACTTC	CASSPAEGGKNIQYF
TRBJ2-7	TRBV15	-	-	TGTGCCACCAGCACAGGCCCCTCCTACGAGCAGTACTTC	CATSTGPSYEQYF
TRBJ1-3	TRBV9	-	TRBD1	TGTGCCAGCAGCGCCGGGACAGGGACTGGAAACACCATATATTTT	CASSAGTGTGNTIYF
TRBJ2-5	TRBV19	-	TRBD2	TGTGCCAGTAGTTCGGCTTCACTAGCGGCGGAGACCCAGTACTTC	CASSSASLAAETQYF
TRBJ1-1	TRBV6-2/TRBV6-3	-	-	TGTGCCAGCAGTTACTCGAGCCACACTGAAGCTTTCTTT	CASSYSSHTEAFF
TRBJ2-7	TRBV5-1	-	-	TGCGCCAGCAGGGCGGGACCCTACGAGCAGTACTTC	CASRAGPYEQYF
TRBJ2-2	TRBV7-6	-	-	TGTGCCAGCAGCCCCCAGGGGGGTAACACCGGGGAGCTGTTTTTT	CASSPQGGNTGELFF
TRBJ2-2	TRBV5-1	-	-	TGCGCCAGCAGCAAGGACCGGACAATAGGCACCGGGGAGCTGTTTTTT	CASSKDRTIGTGELFF
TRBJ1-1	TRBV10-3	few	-	TGTGCCATCAGTAGGGAGGGGTTGAACACTGAAGCTTTCTTT	CAISREGLNTEAFF
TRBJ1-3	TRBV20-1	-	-	TGCAGTGCTAGTCTAGGTTTCTCTGGAAACACCATATATTTT	CSASLGFSGNTIYF
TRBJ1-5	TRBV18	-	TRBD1	TGTGCCAGCTCACCCCCCGGGACAGTCAATCAGCCCCAGCATTTT	CASSPPGTVNQPQHF
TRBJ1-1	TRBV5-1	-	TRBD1	TGCGCCAGCAGCCCTACAGGGGTGGACACTGAAGCTTTCTTT	CASSPTGVDTEAFF
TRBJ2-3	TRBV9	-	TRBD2	TGTGCCAGCAGCTCCGGACTAGCGGGGAGCACAGATACGCAGTATTTT	CASSSGLAGSTDTQYF
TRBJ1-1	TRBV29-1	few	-	TGCAGCGTTGAAGGGTTGGCCACTGAAGCTTTCTTT	CSVEGLATEAFF
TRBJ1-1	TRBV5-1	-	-	TGCGCCAGCAGCTTGGGGACGGGAAACACTGAAGCTTTCTTT	CASSLGTGNTEAFF
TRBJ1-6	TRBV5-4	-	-	TGTGCCAGCAGCTTGGACGGGAATTCACCCCTCCACTTT	CASSLDGNSPLHF
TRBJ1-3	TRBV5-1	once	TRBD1	TGCGCCAGCAGACCCCAGACAGGGGAGAACACCATATATTTT	CASRPQTGENTIYF
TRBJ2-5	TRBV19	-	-	TGTGCCAGTAGTATGGGGCGGGAGACCCAGTACTTC	CASSMGRETQYF
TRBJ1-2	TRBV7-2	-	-	TGTGCCAGCAGCGGTGACAGGTTTAACTATGGCTACACCTTC	CASSGDRFNYGYTF
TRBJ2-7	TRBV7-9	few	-	TGTGCCAGCAGCTTTGGAGCTACCTACGAGCAGTACTTC	CASSFGATYEQYF
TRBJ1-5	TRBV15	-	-	TGTGCCACCAGCAAAGAAGCAGGGTGGAGCAATCAGCCCCAGCATTTT	CATSKEAGWSNQPQHF
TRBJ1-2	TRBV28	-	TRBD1	TGTGCCAGCAGTTCTCAATCAGACAGGGGATTGAGCTATGGCTACACCTTC	CASSSQSDRGLSYGYTF
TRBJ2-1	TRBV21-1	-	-	TGTGCCAGCAGCAAGTACCTGAGCGGGAGGATCTACAATGAGCAGTTCTTC	CASSKYLSGRIYNEQFF
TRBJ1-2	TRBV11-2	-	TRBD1	TGTGCCAGCAGCCCCGTGGGCAGGGGGCAAGGCTACACCTTC	CASSPVGRGQGYTF
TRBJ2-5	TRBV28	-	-	TGTGCCAGCAGCATCAGGGATGGGCACCAAGAGACCCAGTACTTC	CASSIRDGHQETQYF
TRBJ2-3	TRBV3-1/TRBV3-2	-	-	TGTGCCAGCAGCCAAGACCCTAGCACAGATACGCAGTATTTT	CASSQDPSTDTQYF
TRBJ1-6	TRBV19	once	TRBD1	TGTGCCAGTAGTAGACCGACAGGGACCTCTAATTCACCCCTCCACTTT	CASSRPTGTSNSPLHF
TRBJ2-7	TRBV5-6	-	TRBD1	TGTGCCAGCAGCCTGTTCCAACAGGGGGCCCACGAGCAGTACTTC	CASSLFQQGAHEQYF
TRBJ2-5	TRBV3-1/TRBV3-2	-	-	TGTGCCAGCAGCCTTCCGGAACGGAGTAAGGAGACCCAGTACTTC	CASSLPERSKETQYF
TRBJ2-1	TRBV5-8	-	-	TGTGCCAGCAGCTTGGAGATAGGTACAGGTCTCTCCTACAATGAGCAGTTCTTC	CASSLEIGTGLSYNEQFF
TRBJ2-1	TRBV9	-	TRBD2	TGTGCCAGCAGCGTTTTGGCGGGAGGTCTCTACAATGAGCAGTTCTTC	CASSVLAGGLYNEQFF
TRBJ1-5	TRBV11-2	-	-	TGTGCCAGCAGCTTAGCCGGACAGACCAATCAGCCCCAGCATTTT	CASSLAGQTNQPQHF
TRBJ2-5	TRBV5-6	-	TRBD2	TGTGCCAGCAGCCCGGCGGGCGGGAGTGGCGAGACCCAGTACTTC	CASSPAGGSGETQYF
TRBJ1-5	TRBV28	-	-	TGTGCCAGCAGTTTATGGGGCACATATCAGCCCCAGCATTTT	CASSLWGTYQPQHF
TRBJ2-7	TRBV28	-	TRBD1	TGTGCCAGCAGGACAGGGTTCCACGAGCAGTACTTC	CASRTGFHEQYF
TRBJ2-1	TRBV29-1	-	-	TGCAGCGTTGGGGGGGACAGCCTTATCAATGAGCAGTTCTTC	CSVGGDSLINEQFF
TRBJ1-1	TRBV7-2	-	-	TGTGCCAGCAGCTTAGCAGGCCGGAGTGAAGCTTTCTTT	CASSLAGRSEAFF
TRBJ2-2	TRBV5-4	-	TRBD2	TGTGCCAGCAGCTTTAGCGGGAGTACGAACACCGGGGAGCTGTTTTTT	CASSFSGSTNTGELFF
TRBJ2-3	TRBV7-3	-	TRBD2	TGTGCCAGCAGCCCGGGACTAGCGGGAGTTGCAGATACGCAGTATTTT	CASSPGLAGVADTQYF
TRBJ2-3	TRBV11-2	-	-	TGTGCCAGCAGCTTCCAGTCAGATACGCAGTATTTT	CASSFQSDTQYF